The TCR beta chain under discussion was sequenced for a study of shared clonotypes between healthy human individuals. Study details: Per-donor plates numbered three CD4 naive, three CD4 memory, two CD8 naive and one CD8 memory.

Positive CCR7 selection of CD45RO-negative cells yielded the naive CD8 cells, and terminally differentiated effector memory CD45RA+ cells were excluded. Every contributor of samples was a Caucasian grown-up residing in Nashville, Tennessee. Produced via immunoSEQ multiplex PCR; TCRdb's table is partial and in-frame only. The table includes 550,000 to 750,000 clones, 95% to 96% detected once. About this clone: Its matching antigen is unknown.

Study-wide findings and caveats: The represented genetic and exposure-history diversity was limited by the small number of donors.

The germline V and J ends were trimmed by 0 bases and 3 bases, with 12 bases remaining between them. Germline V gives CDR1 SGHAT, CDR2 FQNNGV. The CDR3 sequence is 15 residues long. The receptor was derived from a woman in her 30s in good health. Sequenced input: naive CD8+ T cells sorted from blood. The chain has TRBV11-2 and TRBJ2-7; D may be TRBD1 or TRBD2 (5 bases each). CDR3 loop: CASSLEAGTFYEQYF. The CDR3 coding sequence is TGTGCCAGCAGCTTAGAGGCAGGGACCTTCTACGAGCAGTACTTC.